The present entry profiles one TCR beta chain with its context. This sample was included in a study of blood T cell repertoires in COVID-19. V was pared by 9 bases and J by 1 base, with 13 bases of the junction left unmatched. The CDR3 is 17 amino acids. CDR1 and CDR2 (germline): MDHEN, SYDVKM. Data came from immunoSEQ multiplex PCR; TCRdb stores just in-frame clones and leaves some out. The sample lists over 70,000 clones, about four fifths seen once, with roughly 18% in the top ten. The clonotype comes from a man in his 70s who had recovered from COVID-19. The specimen sequenced was peripheral blood. The chain links TRBV28 to TRBJ2-3, with 10 bases identical to TRBD2. DNA of the CDR3: TGTGCCAGTAGCCCCTCTAGCGGGAGTTCGGGCACAGATACGCAGTATTTT. It codes for CASSPSSGSSGTDTQYF.